This TCR beta chain was sequenced during a study of blood T cell repertoires in COVID-19. The wider study: PBMCs, B-cell-depleted T cells, or T cells provided the cDNA or gDNA that made up the material.

This CDR3 is built from 16 residues. Germline CDR1 is LGHNA and CDR2 is YNFKEQ. Trimming removed 1 base from V and 2 bases from J, with 13 bases in between. Measured with immunoSEQ multiplex PCR; TCRdb has only the in-frame clones, and not every one. Of 250,000 to 300,000 clones listed, about 90% are singletons. The V call is TRBV4-2, the J call TRBJ2-3; D is ambiguous. Sequencing input: peripheral blood. The TCR was taken from a woman in her 40s with acute or convalescent COVID-19. The CDR3 sequence: CASSQGRSEFTDTQYF. The CDR3 nucleotides are TGTGCCAGCAGCCAAGGGAGAAGTGAATTCACAGATACGCAGTATTTT.